These 14 T cell receptor beta chains came from one sample sequenced in a study of cytomegalovirus exposure and HLA in healthy donors. The PCR was carried out with 60 Vbeta primers and 13 Jbeta primers. Profiling relied on immunoSEQ multiplex PCR, and the TCRdb table lists in-frame clones only, not all of them. Counted here are 200,000 or so clones, approximately 80% occurring once; the ten biggest clones make up around 1.4%. The specimen sequenced was PBMCs. All receptors come from a girl under 18 in good health and CMV-seronegative.

The gene calls are TRBV30 and TRBJ1-2; 7 bases agree with TRBD1. J lost 3 bases, V lost 5 bases, and 9 bases had no gene match. CDR3 size: 14 residues. Germline values: CDR1 GTSNPN, CDR2 SVGIG (reference sequence). For the CDR3, the DNA is TGTGCCTGGGGTCGAATGGGGACAGACTATGGCTACACCTTC. Amino acid sequence: CAWGRMGTDYGYTF.

J is TRBJ2-3 and V is TRBV10-3; D not certain. CDR3 length equals 19 residues. Per germline, CDR1 ENHRY and CDR2 SYGVKD. V gave up 0 bases and J gave up 0 bases, with 19 bases separating them. DNA for the CDR3: TGTGCCATCAGTGAGTCCCTTTGGCGGCCGGAATCTAGCACAGATACGCAGTATTTT. Translation: CAISESLWRPESSTDTQYF.

The chain recombines TRBV18 with TRBJ2-5; 15 bases are a match to TRBD2. The CDR3 loop spans 17 amino acids. CDR1 and CDR2 from the germline V gene are KGHSH and LQKENI. The J segment lost 5 bases and the V segment lost 3 bases, leaving 7 bases of the junction unmatched. DNA for the CDR3: TGTGCCAGCTCACCCGATGGACTAGCGGGGGGGCTGGAGACCCAGTACTTC. Protein: CASSPDGLAGGLETQYF.

The gene calls are TRBV7-9 and TRBJ2-7, with 10 nucleotides matching TRBD2. The trim removed 6 bases at V and 3 bases at J, leaving 8 bases unmatched. The CDR3 is 15 residues long. CDR1 and CDR2 (germline): SEHNR, FQNEAQ (reference sequence). DNA for the CDR3: TGTGCCAGCAGGCAATCGGGACTAGCGTTCTACGAGCAGTACTTC. Protein: CASRQSGLAFYEQYF.

This clone was seen only once. This chain connects TRBV9 to TRBJ1-2, with 9 bases aligning to TRBD1. Per the germline V gene, CDR1 is SGDLS and CDR2 is YYNGEE. The V gene end was trimmed by 1 base and the J gene end by 11 bases; junction bases not matched to a gene: 12. The CDR3 consists of 15 residues. The CDR3: CASSVSLGDRAKYTF. The CDR3 coding sequence is TGTGCCAGCAGCGTATCCCTCGGGGACAGGGCCAAATACACCTTC.

V and J are TRBV10-3 and TRBJ1-2; 9 nucleotides match TRBD1. This CDR3 contains 14 residues. The V segment lost 0 bases and the J segment 6 bases; nucleotides outside the gene matches: 2. From germline, CDR1 is ENHRY and CDR2 SYGVKD. In nucleotides, the CDR3 is TGTGCCATCAGTGAGTCCCGGGACAGGGATGGCTACACCTTC. This gives the protein CAISESRDRDGYTF.

The chain joins TRBV19 to TRBJ1-5; 7 nucleotides match TRBD1. CDR3 length: 18 residues. The germline V gene encodes CDR1 LNHDA and CDR2 SQIVND (reference sequence). V dropped 7 bases and J dropped 0; count of bases not matched to a gene: 15. CDR3 protein: CASTPRAQGMDSNQPQHF. In nucleotides, the CDR3 is TGTGCCAGTACCCCAAGGGCACAGGGGATGGATAGCAATCAGCCCCAGCATTTT.

The V and J genes are TRBV6-5 and TRBJ1-6, with D perhaps matching TRBD1 (6 bases). This CDR3 has 15 amino acids. Germline V lookup: CDR1 MNHEY, CDR2 SVGAGI. V lost 7 bases and J 7 bases, leaving 17 bases between the germline ends. The CDR3 sequence is CASTLRQVQNSPLHF. In DNA, the CDR3 is TGTGCCAGCACCCTAAGACAGGTCCAGAATTCACCCCTCCACTTT.

The chain uses TRBV11-1 and TRBJ2-6, with 7 nucleotides matching TRBD2. In germline, CDR1 is SGHAT, CDR2 FQDESV (reference sequence). This CDR3 region has 18 residues. V lost 6 bases and J lost 2; bases outside the gene matches: 13. CDR3 region: CASRPRREDSPGANVLTF. The DNA of the CDR3 is TGTGCCAGCAGGCCCCGTCGGGAGGACTCCCCTGGGGCCAACGTCCTGACTTTC.

The chain has TRBV4-3 and TRBJ2-3; 12 nucleotides match TRBD2. The germline V gene encodes CDR1 LGHNA and CDR2 YSLEER. V lost 0 bases and J lost 3; bases outside the gene matches: 10. The CDR3 length is 19 residues. The CDR3 DNA reads TGCGCCAGCAGCCAAGAAACCCCGACTAGCGGGGGTGGTACAGATACGCAGTATTTT. Its protein is CASSQETPTSGGGTDTQYF.

J is TRBJ2-7 and V is TRBV2; D is uncertain. Trimming removed 3 bases at V and 6 bases at J, with 12 bases between. The CDR3 covers 13 residues. Germline values: CDR1 SNHLY, CDR2 FYNNEI. The CDR3 sequence is CASSERTFGEQYF. The CDR3, as DNA: TGTGCCAGCAGTGAGAGAACCTTCGGCGAGCAGTACTTC.

The V gene is TRBV5-1, the J gene TRBJ1-1; 7 nucleotides match TRBD1. Germline V gene lookup returns CDR1 SGHRS and CDR2 YFSETQ. The trim removed 3 bases at V and 3 bases at J, leaving 2 bases unmatched. The CDR3 covers 13 residues. The CDR3, as DNA: TGCGCCAGCAGCTCTACAGGGGACACTGAAGCTTTCTTT. Protein: CASSSTGDTEAFF.

V is TRBV7-2 and J is TRBJ1-1, with a weak D call TRBD1 (5 bases). This CDR3 is built from 13 residues. Germline V lookup: CDR1 SGHTA, CDR2 FQGNSA. V was cut by 2 bases and J by 8 bases, with 12 bases left in between. This CDR3 is CASSLIQGAEAFF. CDR3 bases: TGTGCCAGCAGCTTAATTCAGGGTGCGGAAGCTTTCTTT.

The chain employs TRBV5-1 and TRBJ2-5; 8 bases line up with TRBD2. In germline, CDR1 is SGHRS, CDR2 YFSETQ. The CDR3 has 17 residues. V lost 4 bases, J lost 5 bases, and 16 bases stayed unmatched. The CDR3 nucleotides read TGCGCCAGCAGCCGGGGACTAGACTACTCCAAATTGGAGACCCAGTACTTC. Encoded protein: CASSRGLDYSKLETQYF.